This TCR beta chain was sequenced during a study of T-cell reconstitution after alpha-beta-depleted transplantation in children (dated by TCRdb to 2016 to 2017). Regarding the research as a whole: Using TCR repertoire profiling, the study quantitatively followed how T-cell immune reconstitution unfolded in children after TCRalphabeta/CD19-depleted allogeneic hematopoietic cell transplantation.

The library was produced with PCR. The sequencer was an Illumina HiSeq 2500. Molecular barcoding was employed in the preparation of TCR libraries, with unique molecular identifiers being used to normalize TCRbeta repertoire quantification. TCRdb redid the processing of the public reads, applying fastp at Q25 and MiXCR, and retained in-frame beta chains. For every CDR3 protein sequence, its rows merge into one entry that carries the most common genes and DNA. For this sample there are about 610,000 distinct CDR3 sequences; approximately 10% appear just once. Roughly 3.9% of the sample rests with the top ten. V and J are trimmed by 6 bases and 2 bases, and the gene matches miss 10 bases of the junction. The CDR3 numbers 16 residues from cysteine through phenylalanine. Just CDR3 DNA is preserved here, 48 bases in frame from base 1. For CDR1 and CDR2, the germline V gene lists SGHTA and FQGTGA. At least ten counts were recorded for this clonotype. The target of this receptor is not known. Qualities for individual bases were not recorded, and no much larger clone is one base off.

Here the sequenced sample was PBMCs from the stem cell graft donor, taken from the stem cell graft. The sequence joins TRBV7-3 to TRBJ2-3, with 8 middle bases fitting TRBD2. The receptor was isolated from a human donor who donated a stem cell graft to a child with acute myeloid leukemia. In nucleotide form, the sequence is TGTGCCAGCAGTTACCGTGGAGCGGGGGTCACAGATACGCAGTATTTT. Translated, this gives CASSYRGAGVTDTQYF.